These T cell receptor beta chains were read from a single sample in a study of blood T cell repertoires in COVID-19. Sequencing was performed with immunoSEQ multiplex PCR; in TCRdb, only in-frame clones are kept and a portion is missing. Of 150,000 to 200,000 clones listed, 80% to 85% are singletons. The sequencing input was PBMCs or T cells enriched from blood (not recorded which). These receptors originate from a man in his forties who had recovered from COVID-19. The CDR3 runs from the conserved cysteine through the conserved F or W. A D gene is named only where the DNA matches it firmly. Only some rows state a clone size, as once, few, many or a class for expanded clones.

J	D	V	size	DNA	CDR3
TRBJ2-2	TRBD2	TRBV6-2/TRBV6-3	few	TGTGCCAGCAGCCCCTTTTGGGGGGGGGAATCCGGGGAGCTGTTTTTT	CASSPFWGGESGELFF
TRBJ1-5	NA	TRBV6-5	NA	TGTGCCAGCAGAAATACCCACAGGGTTAATCAGCCCCAGCATTTT	CASRNTHRVNQPQHF
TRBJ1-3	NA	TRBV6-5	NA	TGTGCCAGCAGCGCGTCCCCCTCTGGAAACACCATATATTTT	CASSASPSGNTIYF
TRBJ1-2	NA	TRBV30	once	TGTGCCTGGAGGGAGCTTTGGGGAGGCTATGGCTACACCTTC	CAWRELWGGYGYTF
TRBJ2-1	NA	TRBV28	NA	TGTGCCAGCATGGGGCATCCTTCCTACAATGAGCAGTTCTTC	CASMGHPSYNEQFF
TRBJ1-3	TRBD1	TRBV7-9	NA	TGTGCCAGCAGCTTATGGGACAGGGCCACCGGAAACACCATATATTTT	CASSLWDRATGNTIYF
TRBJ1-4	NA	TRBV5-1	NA	TGCGCCAGCAGCTTGCAATCGGCAACTAATGAAAAACTGTTTTTT	CASSLQSATNEKLFF
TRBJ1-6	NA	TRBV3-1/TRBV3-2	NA	TGTGCCAGCAGCGCCCGGGACATCTTCAGTTCACCCCTCCACTTT	CASSARDIFSSPLHF
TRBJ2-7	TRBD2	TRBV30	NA	TGTGCCTGGAGTCCCCTTTGGGCTAGCGGGGCCTACGAGCAGTACTTC	CAWSPLWASGAYEQYF
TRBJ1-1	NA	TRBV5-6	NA	TGTGCCAGCAGCTTTACGGAGACTGAAGCTTTCTTT	CASSFTETEAFF
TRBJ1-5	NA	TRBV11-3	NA	TGTGCCAGCAGCTTAGAGACACAGGGCCGCAATCAGCCCCAGCATTTT	CASSLETQGRNQPQHF
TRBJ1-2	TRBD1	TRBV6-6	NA	TGTGCCAGCAACCCCGGGACAGGGAGGGCTGGCTACACCTTC	CASNPGTGRAGYTF
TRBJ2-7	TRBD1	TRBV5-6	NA	TGTGCCAGCAGCTCACCGACAGGGGGCTTCGTAGTAGGAGAGCAGTACTTC	CASSSPTGGFVVGEQYF
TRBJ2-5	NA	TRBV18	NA	TGTGCCAGCTCACCGCGGGCGAGGGAGTACCAAGAGACCCAGTACTTC	CASSPRAREYQETQYF
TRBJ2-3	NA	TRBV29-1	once	TGCAGCGTTGAACGGGGGATCACAGATACGCAGTATTTT	CSVERGITDTQYF
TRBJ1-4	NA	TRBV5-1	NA	TGCGCCAGCAGCTTGGAATCCCGCAGGGAAAAACTGTTTTTT	CASSLESRREKLFF
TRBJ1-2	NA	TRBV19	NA	TGTGCCAGTAGTAAGGGGGTCGAGTCTGGCTACACCTTC	CASSKGVESGYTF